Below are 10 T cell receptor beta chains sequenced from a single sample in a study of Ad26.COV2.S vaccination and SARS-CoV-2 variants. Profiled with immunoSEQ multiplex PCR; TCRdb holds only in-frame clones, not every one. Among over 110,000 clones listed, more than 80% were seen once. Specimen: peripheral blood, collected after recovery from COVID-19. Receptors originate from a human donor who had recovered from COVID-19.

This clone was found a few times. J is TRBJ2-1 and V is TRBV11-2; D may be TRBD1 or TRBD2 (5 bases each). Germline CDR1 is SGHAT and CDR2 is FQNNGV. This CDR3 is 13 amino acids long. The V gene lost 4 bases and the J gene lost 3 bases, with 7 bases spanning the gap. The CDR3 DNA is TGTGCCAGCAGCTGGGGGTACTACAATGAGCAGTTCTTC. It yields the protein CASSWGYYNEQFF.

This clone was detected only once. The rearrangement links TRBV7-2 to TRBJ1-1; D gene uncertain. The V gene's germline CDR1 is SGHTA and CDR2 FQGNSA. The length of the CDR3 is 13 residues. Trimming took 1 base from V and 5 from J, leaving 8 bases between them. CDR3 loop: CASSLDSGTEAFF. The DNA of the CDR3 is TGTGCCAGCAGCTTAGACTCTGGGACTGAAGCTTTCTTT.

The chain is built from TRBV7-9 and TRBJ1-1; TRBD1 might be the D (6 bases). The V end was cut by 6 bases, the J end by 4 bases, with 18 bases between. The CDR3 is 15 amino acids. Germline V lookup: CDR1 SEHNR, CDR2 FQNEAQ (reference sequence). The CDR3 sequence: CASSHWSEGGTEAFF. The CDR3 DNA reads as TGTGCCAGCAGTCATTGGTCCGAAGGGGGCACTGAAGCTTTCTTT.

This rearrangement joins TRBV4-3 to TRBJ1-3, with D hard to call. Germline CDR1 reads LGHNA; CDR2 reads YSLEER. The CDR3 covers 17 residues. V was clipped by 1 base and J by 0 bases, with 13 bases between them. The CDR3 region is CASSQGRRRNSGNTIYF. The CDR3 region has the DNA TGCGCCAGCAGCCAAGGGCGGAGACGGAACTCTGGAAACACCATATATTTT.

This rearrangement joins TRBV20-1 to TRBJ2-1; a weak D match, TRBD2 (5 bases). The ends were cut back, 2 bases at V and 15 bases at J, with 11 bases in the middle. Germline V CDR1 and CDR2: DFQATT, SNEGSKA (reference sequence). There are 10 residues in the CDR3. The DNA for the CDR3 is TGCAGTGCTAGAAGCCAGCGGCTGTTCTTC. Protein: CSARSQRLFF.

The chain uses TRBV19 and TRBJ2-3; the D gene could be TRBD1 or TRBD2 (6 bases each). Trimming stripped 3 bases from V and 5 bases from J, with 15 bases between. CDR1 is LNHDA and CDR2 is SQIVND in the germline V gene (reference sequence). The CDR3 is 15 residues long. CDR3 in amino acids: CASSILRGAEDTQYF. The CDR3 DNA sequence: TGTGCCAGTAGTATTTTAAGGGGGGCGGAAGATACGCAGTATTTT.

The rearrangement links TRBV2 to TRBJ1-3, with D maybe TRBD1 (5 bases). The V gene lost 3 bases and the J gene lost 2 bases, with 14 bases spanning the gap. The germline gives CDR1 SNHLY, CDR2 FYNNEI. This CDR3 is built from 16 residues. As DNA, the CDR3 is TGTGCCAGCAGTGAGGGACTAACCGGGACTGGAAACACCATATATTTT. It is translated as CASSEGLTGTGNTIYF. The full variable domain, rest sourced from reference TRBV2 and TRBJ1-3, is EPEVTQTPSHQVTQMGQEVILRCVPISNHLYFYWYRQILGQKVEFLVSFYNNEISEKSEIFDDQFSVERPDGSNFTLKIRSTKLEDSAMYFCASSEGLTGTGNTIYFGEGSWLTVV.

The chain has TRBV7-2 and TRBJ2-7; no clear D gene. Looked up from germline, CDR1 is SGHTA and CDR2 is FQGNSA. The V gene lost 0 bases and the J gene lost 3 bases, with 6 bases spanning the gap. This CDR3 region has 13 residues. The CDR3 sequence is CASSLAPHYEQYF. Written as DNA, the CDR3 is TGTGCCAGCAGCTTAGCCCCCCACTACGAGCAGTACTTC.

V and J are TRBV28 and TRBJ2-1, with D uncertain. CDR3 length: 15 residues. Trimming took off 5 bases at V and 6 bases at J, with 17 bases between the two ends. Germline CDR1 MDHEN, CDR2 SYDVKM. The CDR3 region has the DNA TGTGCCAGCAGTCCCGCCCCGACTTCCGGCAATGAGCAGTTCTTC. This encodes CASSPAPTSGNEQFF.

The rearrangement links TRBV6-6 to TRBJ2-1, with D tentatively TRBD1 (5 bases). V lost 2 bases to trimming and J lost 8 bases, with 10 bases between them. Germline values: CDR1 MNHNY, CDR2 SVGAGI (reference sequence). The CDR3 spans 13 residues. For the CDR3, the DNA is TGTGCCAGCAGTTACGTTCTAGGGGATGAGCAGTTCTTC. Protein product: CASSYVLGDEQFF.